One and the same sample provided the 11 T cell receptor beta chains below, sequenced in a study of blood T cell repertoires in COVID-19. Using immunoSEQ multiplex PCR, the repertoire was profiled, and TCRdb retains in-frame clones only, with some absent. The sample contains a few hundred thousand clones, less than 85% of which appear only once. Sequencing was carried out using peripheral blood. The source is a woman aged 18-29 years with acute or convalescent COVID-19.

DNA of the CDR3: TGTGCCAGCAGACCCGACCCCGGCGGGAGGGTTTACGAGCAGTACTTC. The encoded protein is CASRPDPGGRVYEQYF. The V call is TRBV28, the J call TRBJ2-7; 9 bases match TRBD2. The CDR3 is 16 residues long. V dropped 6 bases and J dropped 4; count of bases not matched to a gene: 13. Looked up from germline, CDR1 is MDHEN and CDR2 is SYDVKM.

The rearrangement links TRBV20-1 to TRBJ1-4, with 7 bases matching TRBD1. Trimming took 3 bases from V and 7 from J; bases not matched to a gene: 5. The CDR3 spans 13 residues. Germline V gene data show CDR1 as DFQATT and CDR2 as SNEGSKA (reference sequence). The DNA for the CDR3 is TGCAGTGCTAGTTCCAGGGGGGCTGAAAAACTGTTTTTT. Its translation: CSASSRGAEKLFF.

The sample holds many counts of this clone. The chain recombines TRBV4-3 with TRBJ1-6; 9 nucleotides line up with TRBD1. Per germline, CDR1 LGHNA and CDR2 YSLEER. Trimming removed 0 bases from V and 7 bases from J; junction bases left unmatched: 4. The length of the CDR3 is 16 residues. The CDR3 region has the DNA TGCGCCAGCAGCCAAGAAGGCGGGACAGGGAATTCACCCCTCCACTTT. This encodes CASSQEGGTGNSPLHF.

V is TRBV4-3 and J is TRBJ2-1; 11 bases are a match to TRBD2. V dropped 0 bases and J dropped 3; count of bases not matched to a gene: 4. The CDR3 spans 17 residues. CDR1 and CDR2 from the germline V gene are LGHNA and YSLEER. The CDR3 sequence: CASSQEIGTSGYNEQFF. CDR3 DNA: TGCGCCAGCAGCCAAGAAATTGGGACTAGCGGCTACAATGAGCAGTTCTTC.

The rearrangement joins TRBV7-9 to TRBJ2-5, with D maybe TRBD1 (6 bases). Trimming took 3 bases from V and 5 from J, leaving 10 bases between them. This CDR3 has 13 residues. Germline lookup yields CDR1 SEHNR and CDR2 FQNEAQ (reference sequence). CDR3 amino acids: CASSFGRGETQYF. The DNA of the CDR3 is TGTGCCAGCAGCTTTGGCAGGGGTGAGACCCAGTACTTC.

V and J are TRBV7-9 and TRBJ2-1, with D maybe TRBD1 (6 bases). Trimming removed 3 bases from V and 6 bases from J, with 6 bases in between. The CDR3 is 12 residues long. The V gene's germline CDR1 is SEHNR and CDR2 FQNEAQ (reference sequence). Here the CDR3 DNA reads TGTGCCAGCAGCTTGGGGGCCAATGAGCAGTTCTTC. Protein product: CASSLGANEQFF.

The chain recombines TRBV28 with TRBJ1-6; maybe TRBD1 (5 bases). V lost 1 base and J lost 7, with 8 bases in between. Germline V gene data show CDR1 as MDHEN and CDR2 as SYDVKM. This CDR3 comprises 14 residues. The CDR3 protein is CASSLSGLNSPLHF. The CDR3 DNA is TGTGCCAGCAGTTTATCAGGGCTCAATTCACCCCTCCACTTT.

This chain uses TRBV5-1 with TRBJ1-2, with D possibly matching TRBD1 (6 bases). This CDR3 has 13 amino acids. Germline V gives CDR1 SGHRS, CDR2 YFSETQ. Trimming took 4 bases from V and 7 from J, leaving 14 bases between them. The CDR3 sequence is CASSVGGRRGYTF. The CDR3, as DNA: TGCGCCAGCAGCGTGGGGGGGCGGCGTGGCTACACCTTC. Together with reference TRBV5-1 and TRBJ1-2, the CDR3 gives the full variable domain: KAGVTQTPRYLIKTRGQQVTLSCSPISGHRSVSWYQQTPGQGLQFLFEYFSETQRNKGNFPGRFSGRQFSNSRSEMNVSTLELGDSALYLCASSVGGRRGYTFGSGTRLTVV.

This chain uses TRBV5-1 with TRBJ2-2; a weak D match, TRBD1 (6 bases). CDR1 SGHRS and CDR2 YFSETQ come from the germline V gene. Trimming left V 0 bases short and J 6 bases short, with 18 bases between. The CDR3 sequence is 17 residues long. CDR3 sequence reads: CASSLDLRGVLAGELFF. The CDR3 bases are TGCGCCAGCAGCTTGGATCTCAGGGGTGTATTAGCCGGGGAGCTGTTTTTT.

This chain connects TRBV3-1 (or the pseudogene TRBV3-2) to TRBJ1-2; no firm D call. The germline V gene encodes CDR1 LGHDT and CDR2 YNNKEL (reference sequence). Trimming cost V 4 bases and J 5 bases, with 8 bases left between them. The CDR3 sequence is 12 residues long. The CDR3 coding sequence is TGTGCCAGCAGCCTAAGGGAGTATGGCTACACCTTC. It codes for CASSLREYGYTF.

This chain connects TRBV7-9 to TRBJ1-5, with 10 bases that match TRBD1. The CDR3 runs to 17 residues. Germline loops: CDR1 SEHNR, CDR2 FQNEAQ (reference sequence). J lost 6 bases, V lost 2 bases, and 10 bases had no gene match. CDR3 residues: CASSLHSGTGVFQPQHF. The CDR3, as DNA: TGTGCCAGCAGCTTACATTCCGGGACAGGGGTCTTTCAGCCCCAGCATTTT.